The T cell receptor beta chain described here comes from a study of blood T cell repertoires in COVID-19. Study-level information: COVID-19 samples collected from the United States, Italy and Spain covered acute and convalescent phases.

V shed 5 bases, J shed 6 bases, and the junction held 10 bases outside the gene matches. Germline CDR1 and CDR2: MNHEY and SVGEGT. This CDR3 region has 17 residues. Using immunoSEQ multiplex PCR, the repertoire was profiled, and TCRdb retains in-frame clones only, with some absent. The data contain 110,000 to 150,000 clones, 80% to 90% of them singletons. This chain uses TRBV6-2 or TRBV6-3 with TRBJ2-1; TRBD2 aligns across 13 bases. The TCR comes from a woman aged 55-70 years with active COVID-19. Sequenced input: peripheral blood. CDR3 in DNA: TGTGCCAGCAGTCGGGGACTAGCGGGAATGTTGGGCAATGAGCAGTTCTTC. Protein product: CASSRGLAGMLGNEQFF.